This entry lists 6 T cell receptor beta chains sequenced from one sample in a study of human T cells and chemical hapten exposure. MiXCR, run by TCRdb on the RACE reads, gives a single entry per CDR3 protein. The sample contains some 400,000 distinct CDR3 sequences, roughly 5.3% of which appear only once. Time point specified: pre-sensitization, week 0. Regarding treatment: therapeutic diphenylcyclopropenone sensitization with weekly scalp DPC. Sequenced here: whole blood, sampled in connection with sensitization to the hapten diphenylcyclopropenone (DPC). These receptors were obtained from a woman aged 50 to 65 with alopecia areata. Some clones in this sample may be carry-over from other donors' samples.

The chain combines TRBV5-1 with TRBJ1-6; D gene unclear. V lost 0 bases and J lost 2, with 3 bases in between. Looked up from germline, CDR1 is SGHRS and CDR2 is YFSETQ. The CDR3 runs to 14 residues. CDR3 bases: TGCGCCAGCAGCTTGGAAGCCTATAATTCACCCCTCCACTTT. Translated: CASSLEAYNSPLHF.

This clonotype was counted at least ten times. This sequence joins TRBV6-5 and TRBJ1-1, with 9 bases fitting TRBD1. Germline V CDR1 and CDR2: MNHEY, SVGAGI. V trimming: 5 bases; J trimming: 4 bases; junction bases outside the gene matches: 8. CDR3 size: 15 residues. CDR3 loop: CASSAYRGLSTEAFF. The DNA of the CDR3 is TGTGCCAGCAGTGCGTACAGGGGGCTCAGCACTGAAGCTTTCTTT.

The chain combines TRBV27 with TRBJ2-7; a possible D gene is TRBD1 (6 bases). Germline CDR1 and CDR2: MNHEY and SMNVEV (reference sequence). Trimming left V 0 bases short and J 1 base short, with 10 bases between. This CDR3 has 15 amino acids. The CDR3 bases are TGTGCCAGCAGTTTATCCCCAGGGGCGTCCTACGAGCAGTACTTC. Amino acids: CASSLSPGASYEQYF.

The rearrangement uses TRBV7-9 and TRBJ2-7; D call uncertain. Trimming left V 5 bases short and J 1 base short, with 9 bases between. Germline CDR1 SEHNR, CDR2 FQNEAQ (reference sequence). The CDR3 covers 13 residues. The CDR3 coding sequence is TGTGCCAGCAGCGCCAGCGAGTCCTACGAGCAGTACTTC. Protein product: CASSASESYEQYF.

The chain uses TRBV5-4 and TRBJ2-1, with D perhaps TRBD1 or TRBD2 (6 bases each). Trimming cost V 1 base and J 10 bases, with 12 bases left between them. The CDR3 runs 13 residues. Per germline, CDR1 SGHNT and CDR2 YYREEE (reference sequence). The CDR3 sequence is CASSLTGAYEQFF. CDR3 nucleotide sequence: TGTGCCAGCAGCTTGACGGGGGCATACGAGCAGTTCTTC. Filled out from reference TRBV5-4 and TRBJ2-1, the complete variable domain reads ETGVTQSPTHLIKTRGQQVTLRCSSQSGHNTVSWYQQALGQGPQFIFQYYREEENGRGNFPPRFSGLQFPNYSSELNVNALELDDSALYLCASSLTGAYEQFFGPGTRLTVL.

V is TRBV4-3 and J is TRBJ1-4; 9 nucleotides agree with TRBD1. This CDR3 spans 20 amino acids. The ends lost 0 bases at V and 2 bases at J; junction bases unmatched: 13. Germline V gives CDR1 LGHNA, CDR2 YSLEER. DNA of the CDR3: TGCGCCAGCAGCCAAGATCTGGGACAGGGTTTTTCCTCGACTAATGAAAAACTGTTTTTT. The encoded protein is CASSQDLGQGFSSTNEKLFF.